Presented here are 5 T cell receptor beta chains from one specimen sequenced in a study of blood T cell repertoires in COVID-19. The table came from immunoSEQ multiplex PCR; TCRdb's copy has only in-frame clones and leaves some out. The sample holds approximately 240,000 clones, approximately 79% seen once. Specimen: peripheral blood. These receptors all come from a woman aged 40 to 50 with active or convalescent COVID-19.

This clone was observed a handful of times. The chain combines TRBV7-9 with TRBJ2-7, with D maybe TRBD2 (5 bases). Per germline, CDR1 SEHNR and CDR2 FQNEAQ (reference sequence). The length of the CDR3 is 12 residues. The germline V and J ends were trimmed by 4 bases and 6 bases, with 10 bases remaining between them. The CDR3 DNA is TGTGCCAGCAGCTCACTAGATCGCGAGCAGTACGTC. Translation gives CASSSLDREQYV.

This clone has more than one count but fewer than ten. The genes are TRBV15 and TRBJ2-2, with TRBD2 matching over 7 bases. This CDR3 contains 15 residues. Per germline, CDR1 LNHNV and CDR2 YYDKDF (reference sequence). The V and J ends lost 3 bases and 1 base, in that order; junction bases with no gene match: 2. The CDR3 DNA follows: TGTGCCACCAGCAGCTTAGCGGGGAACACCGGGGAGCTGTTTTTT. Its translation is CATSSLAGNTGELFF.

The V call is TRBV12-5, the J call TRBJ1-3, with TRBD1 identical over 9 bases. The V gene's germline CDR1 is LGHNT and CDR2 FRNRAP. The CDR3 is made up of 15 amino acids. Trimming at V came to 6 bases and at J to 5 bases, leaving 8 bases not matched to a gene. This chain's CDR3 is CASGLGTGTRNTIYF. The CDR3 DNA follows: TGTGCTAGTGGCCTCGGGACAGGGACTAGAAACACCATATATTTT.

This chain uses TRBV19 with TRBJ2-2, with D tentatively TRBD2 (6 bases). This CDR3 has 14 residues. Per the germline V gene, CDR1 is LNHDA and CDR2 is SQIVND (reference sequence). V was pared by 3 bases and J by 5 bases, with 10 bases between. CDR3 region: CASSMAGQTGELFF. The CDR3 DNA is TGTGCCAGTAGTATGGCGGGGCAGACCGGGGAGCTGTTTTTT.

The sample holds one count of this clone. The chain links TRBV7-3 to TRBJ1-1; 8 bases fit TRBD1. Germline trimming cut 5 bases from V and 6 bases from J; bases unmatched to any gene: 11. The CDR3 runs to 15 residues. CDR1 and CDR2 (germline): SGHTA, FQGTGA. CDR3 amino acids: CASSGMDRDGAEAFF. The CDR3 bases are TGTGCCAGCAGCGGCATGGACAGGGATGGAGCTGAAGCTTTCTTT.